This T cell receptor beta chain was observed in a study of cytomegalovirus exposure and HLA in healthy donors. Looking at the study overall: Samples from HLA-typed donors yielded about 86 million unique TCRs in an early data release. General study points: The study found most TCR sequences rare, yet found some public TCRs in many donors.

In the case of this clone: Its antigen is undetermined.

Germline CDR1 and CDR2: MNHEY and SMNVEV (reference sequence). There are 13 residues in the CDR3. V lost 3 bases, J lost 1 base, and 7 bases lay in between. The PCR ran on 60 Vbeta and 13 Jbeta primers. The data were produced by immunoSEQ multiplex PCR, yet TCRdb's version contains in-frame clones alone and is incomplete. Here the sample spans roughly 70,000 clones, around 80% being singletons. Sequencing was performed on PBMCs. This TCR came from a man younger than 35 in good health and CMV-seronegative. The chain joins TRBV27 to TRBJ2-7; the D gene is possibly TRBD2 (5 bases). CDR3 sequence: CASSFPGSYEQYF. The CDR3 DNA follows: TGTGCCAGCAGTTTTCCGGGGTCCTACGAGCAGTACTTC.